Listed below are T cell receptor beta chains from one sample, sequenced in a study of blood T cell repertoires in COVID-19. Sequencing used immunoSEQ multiplex PCR; TCRdb keeps in-frame clones, though not all of them. The profile shows 200,000 to 300,000 clones, 65% to 85% of them singletons. Input material: peripheral blood. The source of these receptors is a woman of 80 years or more with acute or convalescent COVID-19. Both conserved end residues are part of each CDR3. Fields, in order: J gene, V gene, D gene, clone size, CDR3 protein, CDR3 DNA. D genes are given only for firm matches. Clone size, where shown, is once, few, many, or a class for clones that have expanded.

j_call: TRBJ2-7
v_call: TRBV28
d_call: NA
clone_size: NA
cdr3_aa: CASSLSPTGSDEQYF
cdr3_nt: TGTGCCAGCAGTTTATCCCCCACAGGGTCTGACGAGCAGTACTTC

j_call: TRBJ1-2
v_call: TRBV6-1
d_call: NA
clone_size: NA
cdr3_aa: CASSERNYGYTF
cdr3_nt: TGTGCCAGCAGTGAACGTAACTATGGCTACACCTTC

j_call: TRBJ2-1
v_call: TRBV6-1
d_call: NA
clone_size: NA
cdr3_aa: CASSEALSGHVQFF
cdr3_nt: TGTGCCAGCAGTGAAGCGTTGTCTGGGCATGTACAGTTCTTC

j_call: TRBJ1-1
v_call: TRBV18
d_call: NA
clone_size: few
cdr3_aa: CASSPRGGGNTEAFF
cdr3_nt: TGTGCCAGCTCACCGAGGGGCGGGGGAAACACTGAAGCTTTCTTT

j_call: TRBJ2-7
v_call: TRBV3-1/TRBV3-2
d_call: TRBD2
clone_size: NA
cdr3_aa: CASSLAGGPSYEQYF
cdr3_nt: TGTGCCAGCAGCCTGGCGGGGGGCCCCTCCTACGAGCAGTACTTC

j_call: TRBJ2-7
v_call: TRBV5-1
d_call: TRBD2
clone_size: NA
cdr3_aa: CASSRGVAGAFGVSYEQYF
cdr3_nt: TGCGCCAGCAGCCGCGGGGTAGCGGGAGCATTTGGGGTCTCGTACGAGCAGTACTTC

j_call: TRBJ2-7
v_call: TRBV6-5
d_call: NA
clone_size: NA
cdr3_aa: CASQTIGGDYEQYF
cdr3_nt: TGTGCCAGCCAGACTATCGGTGGGGACTACGAGCAGTACTTC

j_call: TRBJ2-7
v_call: TRBV7-8
d_call: TRBD1
clone_size: NA
cdr3_aa: CASSLLGQGAYEQYF
cdr3_nt: TGTGCCAGCAGCTTACTCGGACAGGGGGCCTACGAGCAGTACTTC

j_call: TRBJ2-5
v_call: TRBV18
d_call: TRBD2
clone_size: NA
cdr3_aa: CASSPETLAGGQETQYF
cdr3_nt: TGTGCCAGCTCGCCGGAAACACTAGCGGGAGGACAAGAGACCCAGTACTTC

j_call: TRBJ2-7
v_call: TRBV19
d_call: TRBD1
clone_size: NA
cdr3_aa: CASSISPPTGTLREQYF
cdr3_nt: TGTGCCAGTAGTATATCCCCCCCGACAGGGACCCTACGAGAGCAGTACTTC

j_call: TRBJ2-3
v_call: TRBV29-1
d_call: TRBD1
clone_size: NA
cdr3_aa: CSVRDRAPDTQYF
cdr3_nt: TGCAGCGTCCGGGACAGGGCCCCAGATACGCAGTATTTT